This TCR beta chain was profiled in a study of blood T cell repertoires in COVID-19. Unmatched junction bases numbered 6, after V lost 1 base and J lost 5 bases. Per germline, CDR1 SEHNR and CDR2 FQNEAQ (reference sequence). This CDR3 comprises 15 residues. Seattle researchers signed up patients amid active infection and tracked them longitudinally. The repertoire was sequenced with immunoSEQ multiplex PCR; TCRdb's copy has only in-frame clones and lacks some. The sample lists approximately 180,000 clones, roughly 84% occurring once. Sequencing input: peripheral blood. The genes are TRBV7-9 and TRBJ2-5, with TRBD1 matching over 8 bases. The TCR comes from a woman in her 40s with COVID-19, enrolled during active disease. The CDR3 coding sequence is TGTGCCAGCAGCTTAGGACAGGGGTCGTCGGAGACCCAGTACTTC. As protein: CASSLGQGSSETQYF.